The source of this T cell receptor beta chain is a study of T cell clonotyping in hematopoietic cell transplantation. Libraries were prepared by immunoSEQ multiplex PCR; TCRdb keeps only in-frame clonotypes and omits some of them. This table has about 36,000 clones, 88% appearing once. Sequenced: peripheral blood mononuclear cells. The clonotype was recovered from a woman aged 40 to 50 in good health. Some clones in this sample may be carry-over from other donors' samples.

This CDR3 is CASSLGGSTADTQYF. The CDR3 DNA reads TGTGCCAGCAGTTTAGGCGGGAGTACGGCAGATACGCAGTATTTT. This rearrangement joins TRBV28 to TRBJ2-3, with 7 bases matching TRBD2. Germline V gene lookup returns CDR1 MDHEN and CDR2 SYDVKM. This CDR3 is 15 amino acids long. J lost 4 bases, V lost 2 bases, and 6 bases had no gene match.